A single count supports the clone carrying this T cell receptor beta chain. Its antigen remains unknown. Relative to the germline gene, one junction end is altered; a read error may explain this. This specimen includes other DNA sequences encoding the same CDR3. The sample belongs to a study of CD4+ T cells in melanoma. Points from the study as a whole: CD8+ T cell, macrophage and B cell function reportedly correlated with neoantigen-specific CD4+ T cells. In melanoma, neoantigen-specific CD4+ T cells reportedly differed in differentiation state.

Sequencing used immunoSEQ multiplex PCR; TCRdb keeps in-frame clones, though not all of them. The table includes roughly 120,000 clones, approximately 90% detected once. Sequenced material: peripheral blood. The receptor comes from a human donor with melanoma.

The CDR3 spells CASSLGGRVSDTIYF. The CDR3 DNA follows: TGTGCTAGCAGTTTAGGGGGCAGGGTTAGTGACACCATATATTTT. The gene calls are TRBV28 and TRBJ1-3, with 7 bases matching TRBD1. The CDR3 runs to 15 residues. Per the germline V gene, CDR1 is MDHEN and CDR2 is SYDVKM.